This TCR beta chain was sequenced during a study of shared clonotypes between healthy human individuals. Trimming took off 4 bases at V and 1 base at J, with 22 bases between the two ends. CDR1 and CDR2 from the germline V gene are MDHEN and SYDVKM. The CDR3 is 18 amino acids. TCRdb's table, derived via immunoSEQ multiplex PCR, lists solely in-frame clones and lacks some. The sample records about 600,000 clones, about 97% being singletons. This chain links TRBV28 with TRBJ1-1, with TRBD1 as a possible D gene (5 bases). The sample was naive CD4+ T cells sorted from blood. The subset here: CD45RA+ positively selected. This sequence was found in a woman aged 25-40 years in good health. The CDR3 DNA sequence: TGTGCCAGCAGTTACCTCCGGGACCCCAAACCCCCGAACACTGAAGCTTTCTTT. This sequence encodes CASSYLRDPKPPNTEAFF.